This T cell receptor beta chain stems from a study of spatial heterogeneity in lung cancer. The wider study: Matched bulk RNA-seq provided a T cell module score, and TCR transcript counts in tumor regions correlated strongly with it.

There are 15 residues in the CDR3. Germline CDR1 and CDR2: MNHEY and SMNVEV (reference sequence). The J segment lost 0 bases and the V segment lost 7 bases, leaving 7 bases of the junction unmatched. TCRdb analysed the 5' RACE reads with MiXCR anew, one entry per CDR3 protein. The sample has about 100,000 distinct CDR3 sequences, 4.4% seen once. The time point is: sample taken at primary tumor resection. The donors comprised about 69 untreated early-stage non-small cell lung cancer patients. Whole RNA was taken from tumor, nontumor lung or frozen PBMC; it was then sequenced unsorted. General study results and limits: Tumor mutation count correlated with how many alpha and beta TCRs expanded intratumorally.

This clonotype was seen repeatedly, ten times or more. Its antigen is unidentified. The chain combines TRBV27 with TRBJ1-2, with 8 bases identical to TRBD1. The starting material was lung tumor tissue, obtained at surgery. This clonotype was sampled from a male donor with early-stage non-small cell lung cancer. DNA of the CDR3: TGTGCCAGCAAAGGACAGGGTTATTCTAACTATGGCTACACCTTC. Translation: CASKGQGYSNYGYTF.